These 27 T cell receptor beta chains came from one sample sequenced in a study of shared clonotypes between healthy human individuals. Some clones are missing from TCRdb's copy, which holds only in-frame ones; the method was immunoSEQ multiplex PCR. The data hold roughly 2.2 million clones, with roughly 90% observed a single time. Sequenced sample: naive CD4+ T cells from PBMCs. Subset given: CD45RA+ positively selected. These TCRs come from a man aged 18 to 29 in good health. Some clones in this sample may be carry-over from other donors' samples.

The CDR3 DNA follows: TGTGCCAGCAGGGATCAGGGCGGGGTAGAAAAACTGTTTTTT. Its translation is CASRDQGGVEKLFF. The rearrangement joins TRBV6-5 to TRBJ1-4; D might be TRBD1 (5 bases). The V gene lost 6 bases and the J gene lost 8 bases, with 16 bases spanning the gap. Looked up from germline, CDR1 is MNHEY and CDR2 is SVGAGI. The CDR3 length is 14 residues.

The genes are TRBV4-3 and TRBJ2-7, with 8 bases that match TRBD2. Germline CDR1 is LGHNA and CDR2 is YSLEER. The CDR3 runs to 16 residues. With V trimmed by 0 bases and J by 4 bases, 8 bases remained unmatched. The CDR3: CASSQDLLAGTYEQYF. CDR3 nucleotides: TGCGCCAGCAGCCAAGATCTGTTAGCGGGAACTTACGAGCAGTACTTC.

The chain couples TRBV28 to TRBJ2-1; 9 bases agree with TRBD2. In germline, CDR1 is MDHEN, CDR2 SYDVKM. This CDR3 region has 21 residues. V was pared by 8 bases and J by 0 bases, with 23 bases of the junction left unmatched. CDR3 DNA: TGTGCCAGCGTTCGCAGGGGCAGTGCGGGAGGGTACCTAAGCTCCTACAATGAGCAGTTCTTC. As protein: CASVRRGSAGGYLSSYNEQFF.

The V gene is TRBV19, the J gene TRBJ2-4; D is possibly TRBD1 (5 bases). Germline CDR1 and CDR2: LNHDA and SQIVND (reference sequence). V lost 6 bases, J lost 3 bases, and 15 bases lay in between. This CDR3 is 15 amino acids long. The CDR3 DNA sequence: TGTGCCAGTAGCTCGGTGGGGCTAGGCAAAAACATTCAGTACTTC. Translating it yields CASSSVGLGKNIQYF. Variable domain in full (rest from reference TRBV19 and TRBJ2-4): DGGITQSPKYLFRKEGQNVTLSCEQNLNHDAMYWYRQDPGQGLRLIYYSQIVNDFQKGDIAEGYSVSREKKESFPLTVTSAQKNPTAFYLCASSSVGLGKNIQYFGAGTRLSVL.

This clone was picked up one time. J is TRBJ2-2 and V is TRBV18; D call uncertain. Germline loops: CDR1 KGHSH, CDR2 LQKENI. Trimming removed 2 bases at V and 5 bases at J, with 12 bases between. The CDR3 runs to 15 residues. The CDR3 DNA is TGTGCCAGCTCACCAACGGGTGTTCGGACCGGGGAGCTGTTTTTT. Translating gives CASSPTGVRTGELFF.

Comments on this clone: Different DNA sequences within this sample yield the same CDR3. The chain employs TRBV28 and TRBJ1-2; perhaps TRBD1 as D (5 bases). V lost 5 bases and J 2 bases, leaving 9 bases between the germline ends. The CDR3 is 13 residues long. Germline V gene data show CDR1 as MDHEN and CDR2 as SYDVKM. The CDR3 reads CASSAGGNYGYTF. The CDR3, as DNA: TGTGCCAGCAGTGCCGGGGGGAACTATGGCTACACCTTC.

This chain joins TRBV28 and TRBJ2-7; unclear D gene. V was cut by 6 bases and J by 6 bases, with 21 bases left in between. The CDR3 totals 15 residues. The V gene's germline CDR1 is MDHEN and CDR2 SYDVKM. CDR3 residues: CASSPGYHKASEQYF. DNA for the CDR3: TGTGCCAGCAGCCCCGGTTACCATAAAGCCTCCGAGCAGTACTTC.

This chain uses TRBV7-9 with TRBJ2-1, with TRBD2 matching over 13 bases. The J segment lost 0 bases and the V segment lost 5 bases, leaving 4 bases of the junction unmatched. CDR3 length: 17 amino acids. The germline V gene has CDR1 SEHNR and CDR2 FQNEAQ (reference sequence). Written as DNA, the CDR3 is TGTGCCAGCAGCGCACTAGCGGGAGGGGTCTCCTACAATGAGCAGTTCTTC. This sequence encodes CASSALAGGVSYNEQFF.

This clone was recorded only once. This chain connects TRBV9 to TRBJ1-2; D is perhaps TRBD1 (5 bases). The V gene lost 3 bases and the J gene lost 4 bases, with 13 bases spanning the gap. The CDR3 consists of 14 residues. Germline V gives CDR1 SGDLS, CDR2 YYNGEE. This CDR3 reads CASSGRGEPYGYTF. The CDR3 DNA follows: TGTGCCAGCAGCGGACGAGGGGAACCCTATGGCTACACCTTC.

The rearrangement links TRBV2 to TRBJ1-2, with a weak D call TRBD1 (5 bases). CDR3 length equals 13 residues. Trimming removed 5 bases from V and 4 bases from J, with 11 bases in between. Germline loops: CDR1 SNHLY, CDR2 FYNNEI. Here the CDR3 reads CASSLQESYGYTF. CDR3 in DNA: TGTGCCAGCAGTTTACAGGAGAGCTATGGCTACACCTTC.

The chain recombines TRBV6-6 with TRBJ1-1, with 9 bases matching TRBD1. The CDR3 spans 16 residues. Trimming cost V 6 bases and J 3 bases; bases outside gene matches: 11. Per germline, CDR1 MNHNY and CDR2 SVGAGI (reference sequence). CDR3 sequence: CASSSRQGGVYTEAFF. In DNA, the CDR3 is TGTGCCAGCAGCTCTCGACAGGGGGGGGTCTACACTGAAGCTTTCTTT.

This clone was observed a single time. V usage is TRBV18 and J usage is TRBJ2-7; 8 bases align to TRBD1. The J segment lost 6 bases and the V segment lost 6 bases, leaving 10 bases of the junction unmatched. The CDR3 covers 14 residues. Germline V gene lookup returns CDR1 KGHSH and CDR2 LQKENI. The DNA of the CDR3 is TGTGCCAGCTCGTCGGGACAGGCGTCTTCCGAGCAGTACTTC. Protein: CASSSGQASSEQYF.

The chain couples TRBV27 to TRBJ2-2; TRBD2 is a possible D gene (6 bases). This CDR3 is 15 amino acids long. Germline CDR1 and CDR2: MNHEY and SMNVEV (reference sequence). Between the trimmed V and J ends, which lost 2 bases and 7 bases, there was a span of 14 bases. Here the CDR3 reads CASSLMPGRHGELFF. The DNA for the CDR3 is TGTGCCAGCAGTTTAATGCCAGGGAGGCACGGGGAGCTGTTTTTT.

This rearrangement joins TRBV9 to TRBJ2-1; 11 positions match TRBD2. V lost 3 bases to trimming and J lost 4 bases; unmatched junction nucleotides: 6. The CDR3 extends over 16 amino acids. CDR1 is SGDLS, CDR2 YYNGEE, per germline. The CDR3, as DNA: TGTGCCAGCAGCGCCGTAGCGGGAGGGGATTACAATGAGCAGTTCTTC. This translates into CASSAVAGGDYNEQFF.

The chain uses TRBV28 and TRBJ2-7, with 9 bases that match TRBD2. V gave up 5 bases and J gave up 7 bases; unmatched junction bases: 9. This CDR3 is built from 14 residues. The V gene's germline CDR1 is MDHEN and CDR2 SYDVKM. The chain's CDR3 is CASSGGGGIREQYF. The CDR3 bases are TGTGCCAGCAGTGGCGGGGGGGGAATACGGGAGCAGTACTTC.

The chain couples TRBV9 to TRBJ1-1; tentative D call: TRBD1 (5 bases). The V and J ends lost 4 bases and 4 bases respectively, with 17 bases between them. This CDR3 spans 15 amino acids. Germline V gene sequence: CDR1 SGDLS, CDR2 YYNGEE. The CDR3 loop is CASSFNPGAGTEAFF. In nucleotides, the CDR3 is TGTGCCAGCAGCTTCAACCCCGGGGCGGGCACTGAAGCTTTCTTT.

CDR3 bases: TGTGCCAGCTCAGCCTTCCAAGAGACCCAGTACTTC. Translation gives CASSAFQETQYF. The chain is built from TRBV18 and TRBJ2-5; D gene ambiguous. Germline V gene sequence: CDR1 KGHSH, CDR2 LQKENI. This CDR3 has 12 residues. The V end lost 5 bases, the J end lost 1 base, and 5 bases lay between the germline ends.

The rearrangement joins TRBV29-1 to TRBJ2-7, with no clear D. Trimming took off 7 bases at V and 0 bases at J, with 13 bases between the two ends. Germline CDR1 reads SQVTM; CDR2 reads ANQGSEA. The CDR3 sequence is 13 residues long. CDR3: CSAVAPSSYEQYF. CDR3 nucleotides: TGCAGCGCTGTTGCGCCGAGCTCCTACGAGCAGTACTTC.

The chain carries TRBV10-3 and TRBJ2-3; the D is unclear. Germline loops: CDR1 ENHRY, CDR2 SYGVKD. With 1 base removed from V and 0 bases from J, the gap between germline ends came to 11 bases. This CDR3 region has 16 residues. The CDR3 is CAISEFGGTSTDTQYF. The CDR3 DNA reads TGTGCCATCAGTGAGTTTGGCGGAACTAGCACAGATACGCAGTATTTT.

This clone was counted only a few times. The chain employs TRBV29-1 and TRBJ1-4; D gene ambiguous. V lost 6 bases to trimming and J lost 6 bases, with 8 bases between them. CDR3 length equals 11 residues. CDR1 SQVTM and CDR2 ANQGSEA come from the germline V gene. CDR3 DNA: TGCAGCGTCGATGAGGATGAAAAACTGTTTTTT. Amino acids: CSVDEDEKLFF.

The rearrangement uses TRBV5-1 and TRBJ2-2; TRBD2 is a possible D gene (6 bases). Between the trimmed V and J ends, which lost 7 bases and 1 base, there was a span of 20 bases. Germline lookup yields CDR1 SGHRS and CDR2 YFSETQ. The CDR3 sequence is 17 residues long. The CDR3 DNA sequence: TGCGCCAGCGGAAACTTCGCGGGACGTCTGAACACCGGGGAGCTGTTTTTT. Translating it yields CASGNFAGRLNTGELFF.

The chain combines TRBV30 with TRBJ2-3; D is possibly TRBD2 (6 bases). The length of the CDR3 is 15 residues. Germline V gene lookup returns CDR1 GTSNPN and CDR2 SVGIG (reference sequence). V lost 3 bases to trimming and J lost 0 bases, with 13 bases between them. The CDR3 region has the DNA TGTGCCTGGAGACAGATTAGCGGTAGCACAGATACGCAGTATTTT. It is translated as CAWRQISGSTDTQYF.

The rearrangement links TRBV18 to TRBJ1-2; 8 nucleotides match TRBD1. J gave up 8 bases and V 3 bases, and 17 bases lay outside the gene matches. Germline values: CDR1 KGHSH, CDR2 LQKENI. CDR3 size: 17 residues. CDR3 DNA sequence: TGTGCCAGCTCACCGGTGGAGGTATCAGGGGGCGGATGGGGCTACACCTTC. Its protein product is CASSPVEVSGGGWGYTF.

This CDR3 is CASSLKGRAETQYF. CDR3 sequence (DNA): TGTGCCAGCAGTTTAAAGGGCAGGGCGGAGACCCAGTACTTC. The chain combines TRBV28 with TRBJ2-5; TRBD1 is a possible D gene (5 bases). CDR3 length: 14 amino acids. Per the germline V gene, CDR1 is MDHEN and CDR2 is SYDVKM. The V end was cut by 2 bases, the J end by 5 bases, with 12 bases between.

The chain recombines TRBV29-1 with TRBJ2-3, with 11 bases fitting TRBD2. The V and J ends lost 6 bases and 2 bases, in that order; junction bases with no gene match: 7. The germline V gene has CDR1 SQVTM and CDR2 ANQGSEA. The CDR3 length is 15 residues. The CDR3: CSVPGLAGPTDTQYF. CDR3 DNA: TGCAGCGTCCCCGGACTAGCGGGCCCCACAGATACGCAGTATTTT.

The chain is built from TRBV19 and TRBJ1-2, with 9 bases lining up with TRBD1. This CDR3 region has 13 residues. Germline V gene data show CDR1 as LNHDA and CDR2 as SQIVND (reference sequence). Unmatched junction bases numbered 6, after V lost 5 bases and J lost 8 bases. The CDR3 DNA reads as TGTGCCAGTAGTTTGGACAGGGGAGGAGGCTACACCTTC. Protein sequence: CASSLDRGGGYTF. Using reference TRBV19 and TRBJ1-2 for the parts outside the CDR3, the full variable domain is DGGITQSPKYLFRKEGQNVTLSCEQNLNHDAMYWYRQDPGQGLRLIYYSQIVNDFQKGDIAEGYSVSREKKESFPLTVTSAQKNPTAFYLCASSLDRGGGYTFGSGTRLTVV.

Turning to this clone: Within the sample, other DNA sequences also encode this same CDR3. This chain links TRBV7-2 with TRBJ1-2; perhaps TRBD1 as D (5 bases). Germline CDR1 SGHTA, CDR2 FQGNSA. V was pared by 4 bases and J by 2 bases, with 11 bases between. The CDR3 consists of 14 residues. CDR3 DNA sequence: TGTGCCAGCAGCTCAAGGGACCGAAACTATGGCTACACCTTC. Its translation is CASSSRDRNYGYTF. The full variable domain, its missing parts supplied by reference TRBV7-2 and TRBJ1-2, is GAGVSQSPSNKVTEKGKDVELRCDPISGHTALYWYRQSLGQGLEFLIYFQGNSAPDKSGLPSDRFSAERTGGSVSTLTIQRTQQEDSAVYLCASSSRDRNYGYTFGSGTRLTVV.